These 10 T cell receptor beta chains share one sample of origin, sequenced in a study of blood T cell repertoires in COVID-19. Sequenced by immunoSEQ multiplex PCR; TCRdb stores in-frame clones only, minus some. The table lists about 120,000 clones, 85% to 90% of them singletons. The sample consisted of peripheral blood. The receptors shown here come from a man over 45 with acute or convalescent COVID-19.

This clone was counted only a few times. This chain links TRBV19 with TRBJ1-2, with D tentatively TRBD1 (6 bases). Trimming took off 3 bases at V and 10 bases at J, with 15 bases between the two ends. CDR3 length: 13 amino acids. CDR1 is LNHDA, CDR2 SQIVND, per germline (reference sequence). This CDR3 reads CASSMGTRRNYTF. Written as DNA, the CDR3 is TGTGCCAGTAGTATGGGGACAAGAAGAAACTACACCTTC.

This clone was detected a few times. This chain links TRBV19 with TRBJ1-5; possibly TRBD1 for D (5 bases). V lost 7 bases and J lost 2, with 15 bases in between. The germline V gene encodes CDR1 LNHDA and CDR2 SQIVND (reference sequence). The CDR3 contains 15 residues. The CDR3 coding sequence is TGTGCCAGTAACGATGTCAGGGAGGGCAATCAGCCCCAGCATTTT. Protein: CASNDVREGNQPQHF.

The chain uses TRBV19 and TRBJ1-5; no definite D call. The CDR3 spans 14 residues. Trimming left V 8 bases short and J 1 base short, with 12 bases between. In germline, CDR1 is LNHDA, CDR2 SQIVND (reference sequence). CDR3 nucleotides: TGTGCCAGTGAGGAGGGAGGGAGCAATCAGCCCCAGCATTTT. Encoded protein: CASEEGGSNQPQHF.

The chain is built from TRBV18 and TRBJ2-5; TRBD2 is a possible D gene (5 bases). V was clipped by 3 bases and J by 1 base, with 12 bases between them. The CDR3 covers 15 residues. Per the germline V gene, CDR1 is KGHSH and CDR2 is LQKENI. CDR3 DNA sequence: TGTGCCAGCTCACCGTTCACGCTAGCCCAAGAGACCCAGTACTTC. This encodes CASSPFTLAQETQYF.

The chain carries TRBV6-5 and TRBJ2-3; 11 bases align to TRBD1. The germline V gene has CDR1 MNHEY and CDR2 SVGAGI. The CDR3 consists of 15 residues. V shed 5 bases and J 3 bases; nucleotides not matched to a gene: 4. The CDR3 sequence is CASSIRDRGTDTQYF. CDR3 in DNA: TGTGCCAGCAGTATCCGGGACAGGGGGACAGATACGCAGTATTTT.

The rearrangement links TRBV19 to TRBJ2-1; TRBD2 matches 11 bases. Trimming removed 6 bases from V and 9 bases from J; junction bases left unmatched: 7. The CDR3 spans 14 residues. Looked up from germline, CDR1 is LNHDA and CDR2 is SQIVND (reference sequence). This CDR3 reads CASRTSGSIGEQFF. The CDR3 region has the DNA TGTGCCAGTAGAACTAGCGGGAGTATCGGTGAGCAGTTCTTC.

In this sample, this clone turned up once. The gene calls are TRBV11-2 and TRBJ2-7; a weak D match, TRBD1 (5 bases). Germline values: CDR1 SGHAT, CDR2 FQNNGV. The V end lost 6 bases, the J end lost 0 bases, and 18 bases lay between the germline ends. This CDR3 is 16 amino acids long. For the CDR3, the DNA is TGTGCCAGCAGTTATAAAGGGGCGCATGGCTCCTACGAGCAGTACTTC. Translated, it gives CASSYKGAHGSYEQYF. Full variable domain (outside the CDR3, taken from reference TRBV11-2 and TRBJ2-7): EAGVAQSPRYKIIEKRQSVAFWCNPISGHATLYWYQQILGQGPKLLIQFQNNGVVDDSQLPKDRFSAERLKGVDSTLKIQPAKLEDSAVYLCASSYKGAHGSYEQYFGPGTRLTVT.

The chain couples TRBV14 to TRBJ2-1, with TRBD2 identical over 12 bases. V lost 3 bases and J lost 5; bases outside the gene matches: 8. The CDR3 extends over 17 amino acids. CDR1 SGHDN and CDR2 FVKESK come from the germline V gene. Here the CDR3 reads CASSQDYGLAGNNEQFF. Written as DNA, the CDR3 is TGTGCCAGCAGCCAGGATTACGGACTAGCGGGAAACAATGAGCAGTTCTTC.

This clone occurred once. The chain carries TRBV10-3 and TRBJ2-3; tentatively, D is TRBD2 (5 bases). Germline V CDR1 and CDR2: ENHRY, SYGVKD. CDR3 length: 15 amino acids. Trimming took off 7 bases at V and 2 bases at J, with 16 bases between the two ends. This CDR3 is CAIIGLGDPTDTQYF. Written as DNA, the CDR3 is TGTGCCATCATCGGGTTGGGAGACCCCACAGATACGCAGTATTTT.

The rearrangement links TRBV12-3 or TRBV12-4 to TRBJ1-1, with D unresolved. The CDR3 loop spans 13 amino acids. V shed 6 bases and J shed 4 bases, with 12 bases lying between them. Here the CDR3 DNA reads TGTGCCAGCAGCCTGGGAGTGAGCACTGAAGCTTTCTTT. Protein sequence: CASSLGVSTEAFF.